A selection of T cell receptor beta chains follows, all from one sample in a study of OX40 agonist ivuxolimab in advanced cancers. Some clones are missing from TCRdb's copy, which holds only in-frame ones; the method was immunoSEQ multiplex PCR. The sample includes about 68,000 clones, 88% of them seen just once. Sequencing used CD4+ or CD8+ T cells sorted from blood, obtained in a trial of the OX40 agonist ivuxolimab. All receptors derive from an adult with an advanced solid tumor such as melanoma, head and neck, liver or kidney cancer. CDR3s include the opening cysteine and the closing phenylalanine or tryptophan. The order of the fields is clone size, CDR3 length, D gene, V gene, J gene, CDR3 protein, CDR3 DNA. D genes are given only for firm matches. Clone size is not always given. Where it is, it says once, few, many or a class for expanded clones.

-	14	-	TRBV9	TRBJ1-5	CASSAGDGHQPQHF	TGTGCCAGCAGCGCGGGGGACGGACATCAGCCCCAGCATTTT
-	13	-	TRBV28	TRBJ1-1	CASSFSRNTEAFF	TGTGCCAGCAGTTTTAGTCGTAACACTGAAGCTTTCTTT
-	13	-	TRBV30	TRBJ1-4	CAWSGRGREKLFF	TGTGCCTGGAGTGGCAGGGGAAGGGAAAAACTGTTTTTT
-	17	-	TRBV5-1	TRBJ1-1	CASSLAVQVGRNSEAFF	TGCGCCAGCAGCTTGGCCGTTCAGGTGGGCAGAAACTCTGAAGCTTTCTTT
-	15	TRBD1	TRBV19	TRBJ2-1	CASSIGGRGYNEQFF	TGTGCCAGTAGTATCGGTGGCAGGGGGTACAATGAGCAGTTCTTC
-	17	TRBD2	TRBV4-1	TRBJ2-3	CASHIAFGGGRTDTQYF	TGCGCCAGCCATATCGCCTTTGGGGGGGGTCGCACAGATACGCAGTATTTT
-	15	TRBD2	TRBV27	TRBJ2-7	CASSLLAGESYEQYF	TGTGCCAGCAGTTTACTAGCGGGAGAATCCTACGAGCAGTACTTC
-	16	TRBD2	TRBV27	TRBJ2-3	CASSLSSGASTDTQYF	TGTGCCAGCAGTTTATCTAGCGGGGCTAGCACAGATACGCAGTATTTT
once	16	-	TRBV28	TRBJ1-4	CASLRGGPHKYEKLFF	TGTGCCAGCCTTCGAGGGGGACCTCATAAGTATGAAAAACTGTTTTTT
once	14	TRBD1	TRBV7-2	TRBJ1-4	CASSYGTGGEKLFF	TGTGCCAGCAGTTACGGGACAGGGGGGGAAAAACTGTTTTTT
-	13	-	TRBV11-2	TRBJ2-7	CASSFRDPYEQYF	TGTGCCAGCAGCTTTAGGGACCCCTACGAGCAGTACTTC
-	14	TRBD1	TRBV19	TRBJ2-3	CATRDRVVSDTQYF	TGTGCCACCCGGGACAGGGTGGTATCAGATACGCAGTATTTT